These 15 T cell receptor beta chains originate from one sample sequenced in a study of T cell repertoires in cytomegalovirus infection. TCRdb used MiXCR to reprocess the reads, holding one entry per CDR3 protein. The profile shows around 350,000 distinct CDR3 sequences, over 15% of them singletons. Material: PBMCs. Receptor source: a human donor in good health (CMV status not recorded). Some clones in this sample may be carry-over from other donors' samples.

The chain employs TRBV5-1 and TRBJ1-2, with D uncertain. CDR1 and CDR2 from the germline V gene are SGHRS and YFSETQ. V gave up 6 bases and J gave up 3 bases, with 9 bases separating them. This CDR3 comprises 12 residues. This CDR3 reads CASTADYYGYTF. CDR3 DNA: TGCGCCAGCACCGCAGATTACTATGGCTACACCTTC. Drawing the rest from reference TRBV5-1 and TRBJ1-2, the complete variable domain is KAGVTQTPRYLIKTRGQQVTLSCSPISGHRSVSWYQQTPGQGLQFLFEYFSETQRNKGNFPGRFSGRQFSNSRSEMNVSTLELGDSALYLCASTADYYGYTFGSGTRLTVV.

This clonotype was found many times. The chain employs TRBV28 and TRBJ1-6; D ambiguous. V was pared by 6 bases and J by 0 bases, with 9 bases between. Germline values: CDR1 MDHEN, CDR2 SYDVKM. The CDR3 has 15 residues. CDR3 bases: TGTGCCAGCAGAGGACCGGGCTCCTATAATTCACCCCTCCACTTT. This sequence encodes CASRGPGSYNSPLHF.

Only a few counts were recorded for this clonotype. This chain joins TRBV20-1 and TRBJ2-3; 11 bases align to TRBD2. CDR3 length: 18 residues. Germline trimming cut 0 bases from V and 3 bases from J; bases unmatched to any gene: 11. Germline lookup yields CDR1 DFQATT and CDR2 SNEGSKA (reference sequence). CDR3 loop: CSARDGTSGRVGTDTQYF. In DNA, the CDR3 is TGCAGTGCTAGAGATGGTACTAGCGGGAGAGTGGGTACAGATACGCAGTATTTT.

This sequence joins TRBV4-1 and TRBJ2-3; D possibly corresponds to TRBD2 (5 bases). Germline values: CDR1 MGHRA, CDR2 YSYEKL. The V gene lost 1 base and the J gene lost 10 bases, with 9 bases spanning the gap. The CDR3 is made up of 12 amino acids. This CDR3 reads CASSQVAGSQYF. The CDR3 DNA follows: TGCGCCAGCAGCCAAGTGGCGGGTTCGCAGTATTTT.

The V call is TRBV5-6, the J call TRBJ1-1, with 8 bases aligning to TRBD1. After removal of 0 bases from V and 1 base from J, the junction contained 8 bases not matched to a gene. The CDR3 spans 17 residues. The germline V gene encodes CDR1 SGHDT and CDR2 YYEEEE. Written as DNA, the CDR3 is TGTGCCAGCAGCTTGGTCCCGGGACAGGAGAGGAACACTGAAGCTTTCTTT. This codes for CASSLVPGQERNTEAFF.

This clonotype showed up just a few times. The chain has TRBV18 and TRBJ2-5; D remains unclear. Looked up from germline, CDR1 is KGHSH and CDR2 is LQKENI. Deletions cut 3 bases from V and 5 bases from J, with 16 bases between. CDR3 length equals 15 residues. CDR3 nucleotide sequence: TGTGCCAGCTCACCTGTTTGGCGTCCTGGGGAGACCCAGTACTTC. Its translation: CASSPVWRPGETQYF.

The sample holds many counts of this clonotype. DNA for the CDR3: TGTGCCACCCGAACAGGGGACTATGGCTACACCTTC. Its translation: CATRTGDYGYTF. This chain joins TRBV19 and TRBJ1-2; 7 bases fit TRBD1. Germline CDR1 and CDR2: LNHDA and SQIVND (reference sequence). The CDR3 covers 12 residues. Trimming removed 10 bases from V and 3 bases from J; junction bases left unmatched: 5. The full variable domain, its missing parts supplied by reference TRBV19 and TRBJ1-2, is DGGITQSPKYLFRKEGQNVTLSCEQNLNHDAMYWYRQDPGQGLRLIYYSQIVNDFQKGDIAEGYSVSREKKESFPLTVTSAQKNPTAFYLCATRTGDYGYTFGSGTRLTVV.

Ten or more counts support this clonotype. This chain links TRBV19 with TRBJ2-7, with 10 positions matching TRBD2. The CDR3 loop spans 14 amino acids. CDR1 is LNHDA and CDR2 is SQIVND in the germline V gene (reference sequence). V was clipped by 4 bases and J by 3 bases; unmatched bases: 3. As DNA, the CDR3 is TGTGCCAGTAGTACAACTAGCGGGGACTACGAGCAGTACTTC. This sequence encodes CASSTTSGDYEQYF.

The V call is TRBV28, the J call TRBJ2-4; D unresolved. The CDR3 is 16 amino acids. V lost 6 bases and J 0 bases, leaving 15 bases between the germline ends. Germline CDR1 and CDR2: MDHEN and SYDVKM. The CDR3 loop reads CASRTSRNLAKNIQYF. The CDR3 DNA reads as TGTGCCAGCAGGACATCTAGGAATCTAGCCAAAAACATTCAGTACTTC. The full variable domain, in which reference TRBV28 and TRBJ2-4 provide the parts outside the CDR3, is DVKVTQSSRYLVKRTGEKVFLECVQDMDHENMFWYRQDPGLGLRLIYFSYDVKMKEKGDIPEGYSVSREKKERFSLILESASTNQTSMYLCASRTSRNLAKNIQYFGAGTRLSVL.

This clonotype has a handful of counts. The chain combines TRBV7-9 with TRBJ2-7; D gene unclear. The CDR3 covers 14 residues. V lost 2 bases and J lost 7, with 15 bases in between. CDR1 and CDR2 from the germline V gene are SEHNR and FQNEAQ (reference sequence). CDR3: CASSLTEAPTEQYF. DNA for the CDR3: TGTGCCAGCAGCTTAACCGAGGCCCCTACGGAGCAGTACTTC.

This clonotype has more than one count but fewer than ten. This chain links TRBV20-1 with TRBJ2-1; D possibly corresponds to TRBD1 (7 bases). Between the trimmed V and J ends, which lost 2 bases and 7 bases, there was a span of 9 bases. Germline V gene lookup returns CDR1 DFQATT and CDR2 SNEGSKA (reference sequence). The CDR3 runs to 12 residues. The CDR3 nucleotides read TGCAGTGCTAGACCAGGGGGGAATGAGCAGTTCTTC. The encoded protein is CSARPGGNEQFF.

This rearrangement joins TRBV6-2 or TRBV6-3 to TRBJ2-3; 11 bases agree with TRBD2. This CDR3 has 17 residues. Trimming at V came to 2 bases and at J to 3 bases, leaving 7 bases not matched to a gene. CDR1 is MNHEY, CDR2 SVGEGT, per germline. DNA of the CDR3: TGTGCCAGCAGTTACAAACTAGCGGGAGTATATACAGATACGCAGTATTTT. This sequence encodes CASSYKLAGVYTDTQYF.

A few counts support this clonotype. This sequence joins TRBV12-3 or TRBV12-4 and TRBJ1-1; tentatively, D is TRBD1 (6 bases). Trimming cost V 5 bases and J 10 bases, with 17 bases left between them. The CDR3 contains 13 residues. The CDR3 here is CASSHRQELGAFF. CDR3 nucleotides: TGTGCCAGCAGTCATCGACAGGAATTGGGAGCTTTCTTT.

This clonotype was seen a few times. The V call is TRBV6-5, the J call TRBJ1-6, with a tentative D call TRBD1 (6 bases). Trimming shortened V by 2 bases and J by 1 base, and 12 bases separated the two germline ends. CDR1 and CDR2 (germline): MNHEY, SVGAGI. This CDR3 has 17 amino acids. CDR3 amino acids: CASSYKQGGSYNSPLHF. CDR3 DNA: TGTGCCAGCAGTTACAAACAGGGAGGATCCTATAATTCACCCCTCCACTTT.

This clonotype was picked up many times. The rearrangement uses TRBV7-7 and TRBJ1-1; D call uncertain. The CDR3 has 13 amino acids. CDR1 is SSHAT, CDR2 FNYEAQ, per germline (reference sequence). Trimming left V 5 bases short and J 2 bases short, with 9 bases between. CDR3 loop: CASSVDTNTEAFF. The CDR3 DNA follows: TGTGCCAGCAGCGTCGACACAAACACTGAAGCTTTCTTT.